This T cell receptor (beta chain) appears in the sequencing data of a study of blood T cell repertoires in COVID-19 (dated by TCRdb to the early 2020s). Background for the entire study: Samples from collaborators originated in the United States, Italy and Spain and spanned both the acute and convalescent phases of COVID-19. The material from the prospective study consisted of cDNA or gDNA derived from T cells, B-cell-depleted T cells, or PBMCs. Subjects who had been exposed to COVID-19, were actively infected with it, or had recovered from it provided the deeply sampled blood TCRbeta repertoires that made up the dataset. A freely available public database, intended as a resource for researchers studying the immune response to SARS-CoV-2, is where the repertoires were released. The samples were drawn from two sources: the first 160 participants of the ongoing ImmuneRACE study, and 1,000 to 1,500 subjects contributed by 6 global collaborators. A de-identified subject ID, COVID-19 status, age in years and sex were almost always included in the sample metadata. Where available, HLA class I and class II types were obtained from metadata supplied by the sample provider rather than from assay-based typing. Overall results and qualifications from the work: The quantity of clinical and demographic metadata differed by source and by participant and was supplied without curation.

Deletion took 3 bases off V and 4 bases off J, with a span of 16 bases between the germline ends. CDR3 length: 16 amino acids, cysteine to phenylalanine. Kept here is only the CDR3 DNA, which spans 48 bases and is read in frame from base 1. CDR1 and CDR2 are read off the germline V gene (reference sequence) as SGHNT and YYREEE. The immunoSEQ Assay, a bias-controlled multiplex PCR, was used to amplify TCRbeta CDR3 regions from genomic DNA. Under the source paper's analysis protocol: The number of nucleated cells in each sample was estimated from the amplification of reference gene primers within the assay. To quantify the absolute abundance of each unique TCRbeta CDR3 rearrangement, sequence reads were collapsed and filtered. Productive Simpson clonality was computed per sample as the square root of Simpson's diversity index over productive rearrangements. TCRdb took over this immuneACCESS table, retaining in-frame rearrangements with V and J assigned. Such tables are incomplete; in checked studies, under half of the missing clones stem from an unresolved V gene, and the remainder is unexplained. The DNA was the basis for D and trimming; V, J and clone size are from that table. Here the sample has over 100,000 clones; approximately 90% occur a single time. The ten largest clones represent roughly 3.9% of the sample.

One collaborating source in Seattle enrolled patients while the patients were actively infected and followed the patients over time throughout the course of disease. Whole blood was collected in K2EDTA tubes by collaborating institutions according to the institutions' own protocols. For TCRbeta analysis, collaborators shipped samples as frozen whole blood, isolated PBMCs, or DNA extracted from either of those sample types. Note on this clone: Its recognized antigen is unknown. Base qualities were left out, and no much larger clone turns up one base away.

The receptor comes from a man in his 60s with COVID-19, enrolled during active disease. Sequencing was carried out using peripheral blood. The chain couples TRBV5-4 to TRBJ2-2; TRBD2 is possibly the D segment (5 matching bases). CDR3 sequence: CASSSDPGDTTGELFF. The DNA sequence follows: TGTGCCAGCAGCTCTGATCCCGGGGATACCACCGGGGAGCTGTTTTTT.